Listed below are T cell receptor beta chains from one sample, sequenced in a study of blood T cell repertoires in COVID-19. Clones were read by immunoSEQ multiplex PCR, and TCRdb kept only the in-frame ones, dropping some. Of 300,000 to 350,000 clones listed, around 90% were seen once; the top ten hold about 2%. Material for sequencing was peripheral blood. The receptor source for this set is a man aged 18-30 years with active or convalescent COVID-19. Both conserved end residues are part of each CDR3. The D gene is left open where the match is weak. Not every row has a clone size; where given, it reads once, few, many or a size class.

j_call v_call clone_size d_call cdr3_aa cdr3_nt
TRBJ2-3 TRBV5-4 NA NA CASSLGGAADTQYF TGTGCCAGCAGCTTGGGAGGAGCGGCAGATACGCAGTATTTT
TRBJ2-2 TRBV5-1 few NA CASSLPGYRGELFF TGCGCCAGCAGCTTGCCCGGGTATCGTGGGGAGCTGTTTTTT
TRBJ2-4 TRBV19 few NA CASSIEGGIQYF TGTGCCAGTAGTATCGAGGGTGGCATTCAGTACTTC
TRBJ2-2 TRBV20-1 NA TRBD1 CSARQGRELFF TGCAGTGCTCGACAGGGTAGGGAGCTGTTTTTT
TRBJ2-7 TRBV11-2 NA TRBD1 CASSSGQGRDEQYF TGTGCCAGCAGCTCGGGACAGGGAAGGGACGAGCAGTACTTC
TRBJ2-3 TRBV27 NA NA CASSLRETGNSVGTQYF TGTGCCAGCAGTCTAAGGGAAACAGGGAACTCGGTCGGTACGCAGTATTTT
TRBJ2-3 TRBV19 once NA CASSIHSPSTDTQYF TGTGCCAGTAGTATACACAGCCCTAGCACAGATACGCAGTATTTT
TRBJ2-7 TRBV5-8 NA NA CASSLGQSYEQYF TGTGCCAGCAGCTTAGGACAGAGCTACGAGCAGTACTTC
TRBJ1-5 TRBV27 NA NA CASSLTGAQPQHF TGTGCCAGCAGTTTAACGGGAGCTCAGCCCCAGCATTTT
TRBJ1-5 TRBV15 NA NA CATSRDVGPVYQPQHF TGTGCCACCAGCAGAGATGTTGGGCCAGTCTACCAGCCCCAGCATTTT
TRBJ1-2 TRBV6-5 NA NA CASSYDWLGPRSGYTF TGTGCCAGCAGTTACGATTGGTTAGGCCCGCGGAGTGGCTACACCTTC
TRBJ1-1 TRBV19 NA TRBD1 CAITLTGGAGTEAFF TGTGCCATTACCTTAACAGGGGGCGCGGGCACTGAAGCTTTCTTT
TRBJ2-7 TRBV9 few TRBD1 CASSVDGTGVWDEQYF TGTGCCAGCAGCGTAGATGGGACAGGGGTATGGGACGAGCAGTACTTC
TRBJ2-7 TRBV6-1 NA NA CASSEYGSSYEQYF TGTGCCAGCAGTGAGTACGGGAGCTCCTACGAGCAGTACTTC
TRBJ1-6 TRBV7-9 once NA CASSLVSVSSYNSPLHF TGTGCCAGCAGCTTAGTATCAGTAAGCTCCTATAATTCACCCCTCCACTTT
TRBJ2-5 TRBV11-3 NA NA CASWGDRPYQETQYF TGTGCCAGCTGGGGGGACAGACCGTACCAAGAGACCCAGTACTTC
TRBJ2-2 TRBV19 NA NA CASSIWATGELFF TGTGCCAGTAGTATCTGGGCAACCGGGGAGCTGTTTTTT
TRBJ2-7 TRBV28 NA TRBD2 CASSAAGVSIREQYF TGTGCCAGCAGTGCCGCGGGGGTTTCCATACGCGAGCAGTACTTC
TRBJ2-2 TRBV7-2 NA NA CASSFTSYGFGELFF TGTGCCAGCAGCTTTACCTCGTACGGGTTCGGGGAGCTGTTTTTT
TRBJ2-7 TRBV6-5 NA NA CASMASGIHEQYF TGTGCCAGCATGGCATCAGGGATACACGAGCAGTACTTC